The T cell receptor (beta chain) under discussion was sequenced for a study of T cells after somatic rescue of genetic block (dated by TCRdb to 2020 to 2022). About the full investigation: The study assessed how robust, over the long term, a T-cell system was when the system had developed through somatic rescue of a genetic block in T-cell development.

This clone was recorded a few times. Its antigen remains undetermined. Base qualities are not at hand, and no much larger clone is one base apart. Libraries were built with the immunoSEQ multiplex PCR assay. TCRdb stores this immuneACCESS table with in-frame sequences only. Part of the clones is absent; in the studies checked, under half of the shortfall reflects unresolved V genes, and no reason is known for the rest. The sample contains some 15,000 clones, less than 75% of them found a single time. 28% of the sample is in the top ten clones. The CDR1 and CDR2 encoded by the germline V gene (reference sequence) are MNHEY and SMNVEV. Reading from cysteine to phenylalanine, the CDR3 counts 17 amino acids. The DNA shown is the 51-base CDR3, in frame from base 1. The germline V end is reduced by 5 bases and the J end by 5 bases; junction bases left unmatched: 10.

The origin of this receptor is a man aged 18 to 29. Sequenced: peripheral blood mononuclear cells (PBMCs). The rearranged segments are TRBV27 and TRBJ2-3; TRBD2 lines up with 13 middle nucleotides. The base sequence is TGTGCCAGCAGTCCAGAACGACTAGCGGGAGGAGGAGATACGCAGTATTTT. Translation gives CASSPERLAGGGDTQYF.